The TCR beta chain described here comes from a study of cytomegalovirus exposure and HLA in healthy donors. Study-wide background: Counted in an early data release were about 86 million unique TCRs from HLA-typed donors.

CDR1 KGHSH and CDR2 LQKENI come from the germline V gene. CDR3 size: 15 residues. V was pared by 5 bases and J by 4 bases, with 9 bases of the junction left unmatched. PCR used 60 Vbeta primers and 13 Jbeta primers. Profiling relied on immunoSEQ multiplex PCR, and the TCRdb table lists in-frame clones only, not all of them. The sample yields 150,000 or so clones, 70% seen once. As for this clone: Antigen specificity is unknown.

Study observations and caveats: After further analysis at a later stage, 16,951 TCR beta sequences were associated with HLA alleles at 0.05 false discovery rate. According to an earlier analysis, most TCR beta V segments yielded productive rearrangements about 87% or about 30% of the time.

Sequencing was carried out using PBMCs. The sequence was obtained from a woman aged 55-69 years in good health and CMV-seropositive. This sequence joins TRBV18 and TRBJ1-1, with 8 bases fitting TRBD1. CDR3 sequence: CASSLPNRGGTEAFF. The CDR3 DNA is TGTGCCAGCTCATTACCTAACAGGGGGGGCACTGAAGCTTTCTTT.